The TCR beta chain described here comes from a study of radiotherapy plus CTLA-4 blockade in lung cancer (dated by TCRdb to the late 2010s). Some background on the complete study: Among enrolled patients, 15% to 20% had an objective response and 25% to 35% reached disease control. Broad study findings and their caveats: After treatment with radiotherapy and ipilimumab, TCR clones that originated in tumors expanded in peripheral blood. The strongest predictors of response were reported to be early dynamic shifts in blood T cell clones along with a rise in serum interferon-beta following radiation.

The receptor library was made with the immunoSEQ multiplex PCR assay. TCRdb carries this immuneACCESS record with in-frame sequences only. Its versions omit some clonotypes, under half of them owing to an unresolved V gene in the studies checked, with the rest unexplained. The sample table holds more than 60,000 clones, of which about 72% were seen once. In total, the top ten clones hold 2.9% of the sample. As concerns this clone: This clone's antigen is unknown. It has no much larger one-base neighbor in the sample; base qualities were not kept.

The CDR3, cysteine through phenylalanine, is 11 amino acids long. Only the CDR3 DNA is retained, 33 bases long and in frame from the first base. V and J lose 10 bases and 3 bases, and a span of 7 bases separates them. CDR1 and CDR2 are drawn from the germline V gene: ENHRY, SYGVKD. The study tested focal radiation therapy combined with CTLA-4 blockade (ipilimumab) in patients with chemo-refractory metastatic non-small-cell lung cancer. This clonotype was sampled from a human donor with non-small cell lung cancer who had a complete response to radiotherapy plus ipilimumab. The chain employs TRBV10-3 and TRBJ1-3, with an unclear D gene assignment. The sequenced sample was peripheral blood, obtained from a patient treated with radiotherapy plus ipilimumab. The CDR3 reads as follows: CATHGGNTIYF. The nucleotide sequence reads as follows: TGTGCCACGCACGGTGGAAACACCATATATTTT.